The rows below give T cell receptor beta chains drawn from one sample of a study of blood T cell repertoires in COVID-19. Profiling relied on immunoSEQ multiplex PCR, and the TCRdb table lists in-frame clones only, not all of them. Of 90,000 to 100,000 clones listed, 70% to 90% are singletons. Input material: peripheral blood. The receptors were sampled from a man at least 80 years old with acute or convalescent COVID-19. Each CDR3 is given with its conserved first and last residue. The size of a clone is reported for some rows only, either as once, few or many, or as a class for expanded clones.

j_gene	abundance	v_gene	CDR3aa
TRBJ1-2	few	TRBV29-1	CSVAERANYGYTF
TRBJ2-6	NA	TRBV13	CASSLQGSGANVLTF
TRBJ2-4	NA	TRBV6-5	CAIQEDPGANIQYF
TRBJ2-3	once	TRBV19	CASSGRERGTDTQYF
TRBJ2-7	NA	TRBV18	CASSLYRGLSSYEQYF
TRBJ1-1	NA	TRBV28	CASSLPDRGLTEAFF
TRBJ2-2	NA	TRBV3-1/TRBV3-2	CASSQAEAVYTGELFF
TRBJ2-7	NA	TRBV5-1	CASSLVQGYYEQYF
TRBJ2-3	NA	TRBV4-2	CASSQATSGRSGTDTQYF
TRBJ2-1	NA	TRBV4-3	CASSQWTSGYNEQFF
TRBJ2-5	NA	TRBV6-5	CASRKREYAQETQYF
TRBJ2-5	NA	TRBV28	CASRGGLAGAETQYF
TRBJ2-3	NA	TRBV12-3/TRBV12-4	CASSFGASDTQYF
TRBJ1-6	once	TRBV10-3	CAISESVRLNSPLHF
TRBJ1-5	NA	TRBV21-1	CASSNRGSGDTNSNQPQHF
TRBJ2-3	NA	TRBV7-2	CASSPGLAGSADTQYF
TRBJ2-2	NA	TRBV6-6	CASSPTGITGELFF
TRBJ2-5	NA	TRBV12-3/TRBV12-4	CASRRGRLETQYF
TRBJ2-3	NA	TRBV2	CASSERTASTDTQYF
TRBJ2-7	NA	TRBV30	CAWSQRGSGRYYEQYF
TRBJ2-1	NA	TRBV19	CASSIQRGISNEQFF
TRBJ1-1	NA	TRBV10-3	CAISGYRSMNTEAFF
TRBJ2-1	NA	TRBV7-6	CASSRGTSGIPSYNEQFF
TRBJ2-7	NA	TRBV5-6	CASSPLAGPYEQYF
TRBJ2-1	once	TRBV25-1	CASRTASYNEQFF
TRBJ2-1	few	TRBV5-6	CASSLAGNNEQFF
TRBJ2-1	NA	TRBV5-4	CASSLTPSGRNEQFF
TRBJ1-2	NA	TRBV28	CASKGQYGYTF
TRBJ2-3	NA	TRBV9	CASSLDRSTDTQYF
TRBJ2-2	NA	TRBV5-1	CASSPREGTTGELFF
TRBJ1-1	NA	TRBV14	CASSQFLPGQGPEAFF
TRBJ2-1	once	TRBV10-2	CASSGLLNNEQFF
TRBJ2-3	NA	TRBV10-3	CAISEAHRADTQYF
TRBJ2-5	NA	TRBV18	CASSPPTGGGETQYF
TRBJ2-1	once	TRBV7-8	CASSRIGLAGINEQFF
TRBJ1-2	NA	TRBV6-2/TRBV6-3	CASSSGDSSRVHGYTF
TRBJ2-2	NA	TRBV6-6	CASSPWTGLKNTGELFF
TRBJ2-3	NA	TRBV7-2	CASSLASRGIRTDTQYF
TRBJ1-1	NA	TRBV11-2	CASSSGVGPMNTEAFF
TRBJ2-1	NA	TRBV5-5	CASSELAGAYNEQFF
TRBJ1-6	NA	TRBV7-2	CASSLVVLSSYNSPLHF
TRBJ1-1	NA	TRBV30	CAWSGGSTEAFF
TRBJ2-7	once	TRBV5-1	CASSAEGRGLDEQYF